The rows below give T cell receptor beta chains drawn from one sample of a study of multiple sclerosis patients with progressive multifocal leukoencephalopathy. The protocol was immunoSEQ multiplex PCR, while the TCRdb copy is restricted to in-frame clones and leaves out a portion. The profile shows roughly 30,000 clones, roughly 89% of them singletons. The specimen comprised PBMCs, sampled from a patient treated with natalizumab. Receptors originate from a woman in her forties with progressive multifocal leukoencephalopathy. Both conserved end residues are part of each CDR3. The order of the fields is clone size, D gene, V gene, J gene, CDR3 protein, CDR3 DNA. A D gene is named only where the DNA matches it firmly. Some rows mark clone size as missing; the rest say once, few, many or name a class of expanded clone.

>-|TRBD1|TRBV27|TRBJ2-7
CASSPHRGPSSYEQYF
TGTGCCAGCAGTCCGCACAGGGGCCCTAGCTCCTACGAGCAGTACTTC
>-|-|TRBV7-9|TRBJ1-2
CASSLNAQRGSNYGYTF
TGTGCCAGCAGCTTAAACGCACAGCGGGGATCTAACTATGGCTACACCTTC
>-|-|TRBV6-5|TRBJ1-1
CASSRPGTTNTEAFF
TGTGCCAGCAGCAGACCCGGGACAACTAACACTGAAGCTTTCTTT
>once|-|TRBV11-2|TRBJ1-6
CASSLEVRDSPLHF
TGTGCCAGCAGCTTAGAGGTCCGGGATTCACCCCTCCACTTT
>-|TRBD2|TRBV2|TRBJ2-7
CASSTSGGAYEQYF
TGTGCCAGCAGTACTAGCGGGGGGGCCTACGAGCAGTACTTC
>once|-|TRBV5-8|TRBJ1-5
CASSLGSTNQPQHF
TGTGCCAGCAGCTTGGGGTCTACAAATCAGCCCCAGCATTTT
>-|-|TRBV11-2|TRBJ1-2
CASTPLGEGRPYGYTF
TGTGCCAGCACCCCACTGGGGGAGGGCCGGCCCTATGGCTACACCTTC
>-|-|TRBV5-6|TRBJ2-1
CASSPLQGNEQFF
TGTGCCAGCAGCCCACTTCAGGGCAATGAGCAGTTCTTC
>-|TRBD2|TRBV2|TRBJ2-3
CASSKLAGSADTQYF
TGTGCCAGCAGTAAACTAGCGGGATCGGCAGATACGCAGTATTTT
>-|-|TRBV9|TRBJ2-5
CASSVGRVRETQYF
TGTGCCAGCAGCGTAGGGCGGGTACGCGAGACCCAGTACTTC
>-|-|TRBV30|TRBJ1-1
CAWSVTGMNTEAFF
TGTGCCTGGAGTGTTACAGGCATGAACACTGAAGCTTTCTTT
>-|-|TRBV30|TRBJ1-5
CAWNGQGRNQPQHF
TGTGCCTGGAACGGGCAGGGCCGTAATCAGCCCCAGCATTTT